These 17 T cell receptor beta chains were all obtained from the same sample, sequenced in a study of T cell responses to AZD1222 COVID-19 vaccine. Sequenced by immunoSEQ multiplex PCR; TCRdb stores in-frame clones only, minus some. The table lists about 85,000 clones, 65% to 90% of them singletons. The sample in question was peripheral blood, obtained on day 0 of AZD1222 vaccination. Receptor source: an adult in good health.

The CDR3, as DNA: TGTGCCAGCAGTTCGAGCGGGAGGGGGGCAGACGAGCAGTACTTC. Its protein product is CASSSSGRGADEQYF. The chain employs TRBV27 and TRBJ2-7; 10 nucleotides match TRBD2. The CDR3 covers 15 residues. The J segment lost 5 bases and the V segment lost 4 bases, leaving 8 bases of the junction unmatched. Germline values: CDR1 MNHEY, CDR2 SMNVEV (reference sequence).

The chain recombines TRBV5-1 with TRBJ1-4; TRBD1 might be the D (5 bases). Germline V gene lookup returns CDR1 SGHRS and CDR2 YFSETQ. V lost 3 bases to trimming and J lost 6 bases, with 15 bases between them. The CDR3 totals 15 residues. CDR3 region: CASSSPTGVDEKLFF. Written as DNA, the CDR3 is TGCGCCAGCAGCTCCCCCACGGGGGTGGATGAAAAACTGTTTTTT.

The chain's CDR3 is CASSLGRRANYGYTF. Written as DNA, the CDR3 is TGCGCCAGCAGCCTGGGGAGGCGAGCGAACTATGGCTACACCTTC. The chain joins TRBV4-3 to TRBJ1-2, with D hard to call. The CDR3 is made up of 15 amino acids. Germline CDR1 and CDR2: LGHNA and YSLEER. V was clipped by 4 bases and J by 2 bases, with 14 bases between them.

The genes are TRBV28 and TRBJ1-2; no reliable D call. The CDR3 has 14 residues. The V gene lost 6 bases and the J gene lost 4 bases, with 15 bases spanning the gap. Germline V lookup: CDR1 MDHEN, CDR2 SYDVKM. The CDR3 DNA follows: TGTGCCAGCAGCCGCGGACTTCACCCCTATGGCTACACCTTC. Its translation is CASSRGLHPYGYTF.

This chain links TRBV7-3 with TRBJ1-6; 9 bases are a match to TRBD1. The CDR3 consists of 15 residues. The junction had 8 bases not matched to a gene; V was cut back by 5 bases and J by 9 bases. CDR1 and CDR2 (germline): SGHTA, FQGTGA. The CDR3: CASSSTGGGFSPLHF. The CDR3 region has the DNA TGTGCCAGCAGCAGTACAGGGGGCGGCTTTTCACCCCTCCACTTT.

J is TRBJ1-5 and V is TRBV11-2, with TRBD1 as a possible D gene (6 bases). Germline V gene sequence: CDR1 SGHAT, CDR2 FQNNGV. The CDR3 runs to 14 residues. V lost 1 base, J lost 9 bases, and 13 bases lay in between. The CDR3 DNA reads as TGTGCCAGCAGCTTAGGGGGGCCGGTGGGGCCCCAGCATTTT. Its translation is CASSLGGPVGPQHF. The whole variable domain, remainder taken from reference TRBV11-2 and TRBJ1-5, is EAGVAQSPRYKIIEKRQSVAFWCNPISGHATLYWYQQILGQGPKLLIQFQNNGVVDDSQLPKDRFSAERLKGVDSTLKIQPAKLEDSAVYLCASSLGGPVGPQHFGDGTRLSIL.

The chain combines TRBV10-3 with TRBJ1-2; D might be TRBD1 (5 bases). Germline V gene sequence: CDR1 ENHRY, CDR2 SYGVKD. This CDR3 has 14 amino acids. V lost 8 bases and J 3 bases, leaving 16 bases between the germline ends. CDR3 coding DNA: TGTGCCATCGCCAACCCGCAGGGCGACTATGGCTACACCTTC. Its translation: CAIANPQGDYGYTF.

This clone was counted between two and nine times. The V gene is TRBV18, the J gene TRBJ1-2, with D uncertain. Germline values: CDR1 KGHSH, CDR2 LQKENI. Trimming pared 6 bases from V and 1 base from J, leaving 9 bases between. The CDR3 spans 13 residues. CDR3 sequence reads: CASSEDRNYGYTF. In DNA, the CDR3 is TGTGCCAGCTCCGAGGACCGTAACTATGGCTACACCTTC.

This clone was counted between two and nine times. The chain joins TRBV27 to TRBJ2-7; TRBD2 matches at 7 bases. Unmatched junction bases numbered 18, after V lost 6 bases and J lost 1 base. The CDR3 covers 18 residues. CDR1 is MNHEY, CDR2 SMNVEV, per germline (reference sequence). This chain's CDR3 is CASRPSSGRMGWSYEQYF. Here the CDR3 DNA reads TGTGCCAGCAGACCGTCTAGCGGTAGAATGGGGTGGTCCTACGAGCAGTACTTC.

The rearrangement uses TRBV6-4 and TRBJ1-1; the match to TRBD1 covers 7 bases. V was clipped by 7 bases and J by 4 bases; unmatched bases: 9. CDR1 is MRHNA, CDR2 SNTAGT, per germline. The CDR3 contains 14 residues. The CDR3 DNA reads TGTGCCAGCAAAAACACAGGGGACGGCACTGAAGCTTTCTTT. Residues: CASKNTGDGTEAFF.

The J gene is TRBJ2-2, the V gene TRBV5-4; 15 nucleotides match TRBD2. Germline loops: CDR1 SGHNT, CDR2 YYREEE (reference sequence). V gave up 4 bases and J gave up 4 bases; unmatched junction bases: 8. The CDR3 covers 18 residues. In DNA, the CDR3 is TGTGCCAGCAGCAGACCGGGACTAGCGGGAGGAAGCACCGGGGAGCTGTTTTTT. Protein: CASSRPGLAGGSTGELFF.

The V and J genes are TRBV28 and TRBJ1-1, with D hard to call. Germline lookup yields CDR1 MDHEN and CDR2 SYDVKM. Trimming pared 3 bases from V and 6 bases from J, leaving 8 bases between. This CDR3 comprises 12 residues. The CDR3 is CASSLSISEAFF. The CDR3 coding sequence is TGTGCCAGCAGTTTGAGTATCTCTGAAGCTTTCTTT.

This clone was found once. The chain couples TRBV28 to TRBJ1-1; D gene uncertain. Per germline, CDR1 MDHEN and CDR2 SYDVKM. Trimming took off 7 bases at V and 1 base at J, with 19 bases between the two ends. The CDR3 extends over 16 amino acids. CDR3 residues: CASTHHGRRPNTEAFF. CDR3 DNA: TGTGCCAGCACCCATCATGGGAGGAGACCGAACACTGAAGCTTTCTTT.

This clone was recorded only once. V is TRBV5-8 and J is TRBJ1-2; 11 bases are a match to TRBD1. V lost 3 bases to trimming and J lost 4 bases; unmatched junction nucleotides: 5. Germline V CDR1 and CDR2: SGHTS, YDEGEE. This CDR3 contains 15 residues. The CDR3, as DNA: TGTGCCAGCAGCTCATCCGGGACAGGGGGCTATGGCTACACCTTC. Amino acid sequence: CASSSSGTGGYGYTF. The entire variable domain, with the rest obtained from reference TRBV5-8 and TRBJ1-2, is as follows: EAGVTQSPTHLIKTRGQQATLRCSPISGHTSVYWYQQALGLGLQFLLWYDEGEERNRGNFPPRFSGRQFPNYSSELNVNALELEDSALYLCASSSSGTGGYGYTFGSGTRLTVV.

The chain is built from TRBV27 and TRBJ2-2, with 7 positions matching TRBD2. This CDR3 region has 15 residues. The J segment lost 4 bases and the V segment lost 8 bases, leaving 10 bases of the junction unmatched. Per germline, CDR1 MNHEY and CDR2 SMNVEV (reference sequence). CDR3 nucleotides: TGTGCCAGCGGTCTGGCGGGAGCGGGCACCGGGGAGCTGTTTTTT. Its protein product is CASGLAGAGTGELFF.

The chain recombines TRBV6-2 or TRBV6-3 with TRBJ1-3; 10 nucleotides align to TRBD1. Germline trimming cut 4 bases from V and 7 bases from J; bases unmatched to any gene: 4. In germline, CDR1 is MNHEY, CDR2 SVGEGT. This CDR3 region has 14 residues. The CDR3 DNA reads TGTGCCAGCAGTTTCGGGACAGGGGAGAACACCATATATTTT. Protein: CASSFGTGENTIYF.

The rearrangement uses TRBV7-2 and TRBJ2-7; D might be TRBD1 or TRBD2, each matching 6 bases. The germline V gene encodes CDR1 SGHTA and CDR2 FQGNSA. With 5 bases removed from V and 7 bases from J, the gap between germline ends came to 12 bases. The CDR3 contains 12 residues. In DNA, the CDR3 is TGTGCCAGCAGCCACAGGGCGGGGGAGCAGTACTTC. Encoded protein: CASSHRAGEQYF.